This T cell receptor beta chain was obtained from a study of shared clonotypes between healthy human individuals. CDR3 size: 14 residues. The ends lost 4 bases at V and 5 bases at J; junction bases unmatched: 9. Germline loops: CDR1 SQVTM, CDR2 ANQGSEA. TCRdb's copy holds only in-frame clones and misses some; the assay was immunoSEQ multiplex PCR. The data hold about 380,000 clones, with around 96% observed a single time. This chain joins TRBV29-1 and TRBJ2-5; 8 bases map to TRBD2. The clonotype comes from a young man in good health. The source material was memory CD8+ T cells sorted from blood. The sample's subset: CD45RO+ cells pooled with CCR7-negative TemRA cells. The CDR3 bases are TGCAGCGTTGCAGGTGGGGCTAGCGGGGAGACCCAGTACTTC. This gives the protein CSVAGGASGETQYF.